The 32 T cell receptor beta chains below all came from one sample that was sequenced in a study of shared clonotypes between healthy human individuals. Sequenced by immunoSEQ multiplex PCR; TCRdb stores in-frame clones only, minus some. The sample lists just under 95,000 clones, 68% seen once, with approximately 46% in the top ten. Source material: memory CD8+ T cells sorted from blood. The subset: CD45RO+ cells pooled with CCR7-negative TemRA cells. Receptor source: a man in his thirties or forties in good health.

This clone appeared many times. The CDR3 DNA follows: TGTGCCAGCAGCTTATGGTACCAAGAGACCCAGTACTTC. Translating it yields CASSLWYQETQYF. This chain joins TRBV7-2 and TRBJ2-5; no reliable D call. Germline CDR1 reads SGHTA; CDR2 reads FQGNSA. Trimming cost V 2 bases and J 0 bases, with 4 bases left between them. The CDR3 length is 13 residues.

This rearrangement joins TRBV6-1 to TRBJ2-1; D uncertain. The CDR3 totals 12 residues. The V gene lost 3 bases and the J gene lost 3 bases, with 3 bases spanning the gap. CDR1 is MNHNS and CDR2 is SASEGT in the germline V gene. CDR3 amino acids: CASSDRYNEQFF. CDR3 DNA sequence: TGTGCCAGCAGTGACCGCTACAATGAGCAGTTCTTC.

The chain carries TRBV6-4 and TRBJ2-2, with TRBD1 as a possible D gene (6 bases). The germline gives CDR1 MRHNA, CDR2 SNTAGT. V gave up 6 bases and J gave up 1 base, with 12 bases separating them. This CDR3 contains 15 residues. CDR3 in amino acids: CASSAMGQNTGELFF. CDR3 in DNA: TGTGCCAGCAGCGCCATGGGACAGAACACCGGGGAGCTGTTTTTT.

The chain joins TRBV5-6 to TRBJ2-7; D uncertain. Trimming removed 3 bases from V and 6 bases from J, with 7 bases in between. Germline CDR1 is SGHDT and CDR2 is YYEEEE. This CDR3 region has 11 residues. The CDR3 loop reads CASSYLGEQYF. Written as DNA, the CDR3 is TGTGCCAGCAGCTACTTGGGCGAGCAGTACTTC.

In its sample, this clone was seen a few times. The chain uses TRBV5-5 and TRBJ2-5; possibly TRBD2 for D (5 bases). Looked up from germline, CDR1 is SGHKS and CDR2 is YYEKEE (reference sequence). V gave up 1 base and J gave up 2 bases, with 9 bases separating them. The length of the CDR3 is 14 residues. CDR3 DNA: TGTGCCAGCAGCTTGACTAGTCTTCAAGAGACCCAGTACTTC. Translated, it gives CASSLTSLQETQYF.

CDR3 coding DNA: TGCGCCAGCAGCATTGATCGGACAGACTACGAGCAGTACTTC. Its translation: CASSIDRTDYEQYF. The chain employs TRBV5-1 and TRBJ2-7; TRBD1 is a possible D gene (6 bases). Trimming stripped 4 bases from V and 3 bases from J, with 14 bases between. The germline gives CDR1 SGHRS, CDR2 YFSETQ. This CDR3 region has 14 residues.

The chain is built from TRBV28 and TRBJ2-7; D is unclear. CDR3 length equals 13 residues. CDR1 MDHEN and CDR2 SYDVKM come from the germline V gene. V lost 2 bases and J lost 1, with 6 bases in between. CDR3 sequence reads: CASSLVGSYEQYF. CDR3 nucleotide sequence: TGTGCCAGCAGTTTAGTAGGGTCCTACGAGCAGTACTTC.

The rearrangement joins TRBV7-1 to TRBJ1-2; TRBD1 matches at 10 bases. TRBV7-1 carries the ORF label, with uncertain function. This CDR3 has 16 amino acids. After removal of 4 bases from V and 3 bases from J, the junction contained 8 bases not matched to a gene. CDR3 in amino acids: CASSLVQDRGDYGYTF. CDR3 DNA: TGTGCCAGCAGCTTAGTGCAGGACAGGGGGGACTATGGCTACACCTTC.

V is TRBV6-5 and J is TRBJ2-1, with no clear D. CDR1 is MNHEY and CDR2 is SVGAGI in the germline V gene. Trimming cost V 8 bases and J 3 bases, with 11 bases left between them. The CDR3 extends over 13 amino acids. DNA of the CDR3: TGTGCCAGCCTGGATGAAGACTACAATGAGCAGTTCTTC. The encoded protein is CASLDEDYNEQFF.

The chain has TRBV9 and TRBJ1-2; D gene uncertain. V gave up 0 bases and J gave up 4 bases, with 13 bases separating them. The CDR3 spans 15 residues. CDR1 and CDR2 from the germline V gene are SGDLS and YYNGEE. The CDR3 is CASSVDGRSGYGYTF. The CDR3 coding sequence is TGTGCCAGCAGCGTAGATGGCAGGTCGGGCTATGGCTACACCTTC. Looking up the rest from reference TRBV9 and TRBJ1-2 gives the full variable domain: DSGVTQTPKHLITATGQRVTLRCSPRSGDLSVYWYQQSLDQGLQFLIQYYNGEERAKGNILERFSAQQFPDLHSELNLSSLELGDSALYFCASSVDGRSGYGYTFGSGTRLTVV.

This clone was found a few times. V and J are TRBV9 and TRBJ2-7; D is perhaps TRBD2 (6 bases). CDR3 length: 15 residues. Trimming left V 3 bases short and J 5 bases short, with 18 bases between. The germline V gene encodes CDR1 SGDLS and CDR2 YYNGEE. In DNA, the CDR3 is TGTGCCAGCAGCGGAGGGGACTCCCAAAGGCACGAGCAGTACTTC. This gives the protein CASSGGDSQRHEQYF.

The gene calls are TRBV6-5 and TRBJ1-5, with D unclear. The germline V and J ends were trimmed by 5 bases and 3 bases, with 8 bases remaining between them. Germline CDR1 and CDR2: MNHEY and SVGAGI. The CDR3 spans 13 residues. The CDR3 region is CASSRTYNQPQHF. Written as DNA, the CDR3 is TGTGCCAGCAGTCGGACGTACAATCAGCCCCAGCATTTT.

V is TRBV29-1 and J is TRBJ2-1, with a possible D match to TRBD2 (6 bases). The CDR3 has 14 residues. Per the germline V gene, CDR1 is SQVTM and CDR2 is ANQGSEA. V lost 1 base, J lost 1 base, and 8 bases lay in between. The CDR3 region is CSVEAGESYNEQFF. The DNA of the CDR3 is TGCAGCGTTGAAGCGGGAGAATCCTACAATGAGCAGTTCTTC.

As concerns this clone: A read error is the likely source, as a far larger clone sits one nucleotide away. The rearrangement uses TRBV6-1 and TRBJ2-1; D is unclear. The CDR3 has 13 residues. Germline CDR1 MNHNS, CDR2 SASEGT. CDR3 DNA: TGTGCCAGCAGTGGACGACACAGCAATGGGCAGTTCTTC. Its translation is CASSGRHSNGQFF.

The J gene is TRBJ2-3, the V gene TRBV10-1, with 7 bases fitting TRBD2. The ends lost 0 bases at V and 4 bases at J; junction bases unmatched: 7. The CDR3 runs to 16 residues. Per the germline V gene, CDR1 is WNHNN and CDR2 is SYGVQD (reference sequence). The CDR3 is CASSESSGGRSDTQYF. The DNA of the CDR3 is TGCGCCAGCAGTGAGTCGTCGGGAGGTAGATCAGATACGCAGTATTTT.

This clone was seen more than once but under ten times. This chain connects TRBV7-2 to TRBJ2-1, with D unclear. The CDR3 extends over 12 amino acids. The germline V gene encodes CDR1 SGHTA and CDR2 FQGNSA. The V end was cut by 3 bases, the J end by 7 bases, with 7 bases between. This chain's CDR3 is CASSFRVNEQFF. The CDR3 DNA reads as TGTGCCAGCAGCTTTCGCGTAAATGAGCAGTTCTTC.

This rearrangement joins TRBV5-1 to TRBJ1-1; TRBD1 matches at 9 bases. Unmatched junction bases numbered 12, after V lost 4 bases and J lost 2 bases. CDR1 is SGHRS and CDR2 is YFSETQ in the germline V gene. The CDR3 runs 17 residues. The DNA for the CDR3 is TGCGCCAGCAGCCTTTACCAACAGGGGGCGAGTAACACTGAAGCTTTCTTT. Its protein is CASSLYQQGASNTEAFF.

This clone was recorded only once. At one end, the junction sequence differs from germline, possibly due to a read error. CDR3 region: CASSSTEGTEAFF. The CDR3 nucleotides read TGTGCTAGCAGTTCAACAGAGGGCACTGAAGCTTTCTTT. This sequence joins TRBV7-7 and TRBJ1-1; D remains ambiguous. The germline gives CDR1 SSHAT, CDR2 FNYEAQ (reference sequence). CDR3 length: 13 residues.

This chain joins TRBV19 and TRBJ2-6; maybe TRBD1 (6 bases). This CDR3 spans 16 amino acids. Germline V gene lookup returns CDR1 LNHDA and CDR2 SQIVND (reference sequence). V was clipped by 1 base and J by 2 bases, with 9 bases between them. Here the CDR3 reads CASSIVAGAGANVLTF. CDR3 sequence (DNA): TGTGCCAGTAGTATAGTCGCAGGGGCTGGGGCCAACGTCCTGACTTTC.

V gene TRBV27 combines with J gene TRBJ2-7; TRBD2 might be the D (5 bases). This CDR3 has 13 amino acids. CDR1 is MNHEY, CDR2 SMNVEV, per germline (reference sequence). Trimming took off 0 bases at V and 6 bases at J, with 9 bases between the two ends. The CDR3 is CASSLSRVSEQYF. CDR3 sequence (DNA): TGTGCCAGCAGTTTATCGAGGGTCTCCGAGCAGTACTTC.

V gene TRBV6-1 combines with J gene TRBJ2-7, with TRBD1 matching over 7 bases. The CDR3 sequence is 15 residues long. Per the germline V gene, CDR1 is MNHNS and CDR2 is SASEGT. V lost 10 bases to trimming and J lost 1 base; unmatched junction nucleotides: 13. CDR3 sequence reads: CATATGTAGSYEQYF. CDR3 sequence (DNA): TGTGCCACCGCAACCGGGACAGCCGGATCCTACGAGCAGTACTTC.

The chain recombines TRBV19 with TRBJ2-5; D is undetermined. The J call may not be correct, given that the DNA end is closer to TRBJ2-7. The germline CDR1 and CDR2 sequences are LNHDA and SQIVND (reference sequence). This CDR3 region has 12 residues. CDR3 residues: CASSAGSYEQYF. The CDR3 DNA is TGTGCCAGTAGTGCCGGCTCCTACGAGCAGTACTTC.

The rearrangement links TRBV29-1 to TRBJ1-2; a possible D gene is TRBD1 (5 bases). The CDR3 is 15 amino acids. CDR1 is SQVTM, CDR2 ANQGSEA, per germline. V dropped 4 bases and J dropped 0 bases, with 15 bases sitting between them. Here the CDR3 reads CSVGGSGPANYGYTF. CDR3 coding DNA: TGCAGCGTTGGGGGCTCCGGGCCAGCTAACTATGGCTACACCTTC.

This chain uses TRBV6-4 with TRBJ1-4; D is unclear. The CDR3 sequence is 15 residues long. Germline V gene data show CDR1 as MRHNA and CDR2 as SNTAGT. Trimming left V 0 bases short and J 7 bases short, with 12 bases between. The CDR3 DNA is TGTGCCAGCAGTGACTCCGGGGAGGTCGGTGAAAAACTGTTTTTT. Translated: CASSDSGEVGEKLFF.

This clone was found many times. J is TRBJ2-7 and V is TRBV7-8, with D uncertain. V was pared by 7 bases and J by 0 bases, with 22 bases between. Germline lookup yields CDR1 SGHVS and CDR2 FQNEAQ. This CDR3 is 17 amino acids long. The CDR3 DNA reads TGTGCCAGCACCAAAAGAGGAACAGAAAGTAGCTCCTACGAGCAGTACTTC. This codes for CASTKRGTESSSYEQYF. The variable domain in full, completed from reference TRBV7-8 and TRBJ2-7, reads GAGVSQSPRYKVAKRGQDVALRCDPISGHVSLFWYQQALGQGPEFLTYFQNEAQLDKSGLPSDRFFAERPEGSVSTLKIQRTQQEDSAVYLCASTKRGTESSSYEQYFGPGTRLTVT.

This clone was seen a handful of times. The chain combines TRBV16 with TRBJ2-7; D is ambiguous. Trimming cost V 3 bases and J 2 bases, with 5 bases left between them. The CDR3 extends over 12 amino acids. The V gene's germline CDR1 is KGHSY and CDR2 FQNENV. The CDR3 DNA sequence: TGTGCCAGCAGCCAGGCTGCCTACGAGCAGTACTTC. Translating gives CASSQAAYEQYF.

This clone showed up just once. The gene calls are TRBV7-5 and TRBJ2-7; the table's D call, TRBD1, has no DNA check behind it. TRBV7-5 is shown as a pseudogene. This CDR3 has 13 residues. This CDR3 reads CARSTGGSYEQYF. The CDR3 region has the DNA TGTGCCAGAAGTACAGGGGGCTCCTACGAGCAGTACTTC.

The chain combines TRBV9 with TRBJ2-7, with TRBD1 matching over 10 bases. The CDR3 runs 15 residues. V gave up 0 bases and J gave up 7 bases; unmatched junction bases: 7. Per germline, CDR1 SGDLS and CDR2 YYNGEE. CDR3: CASSVDPGQGREQYF. The CDR3 region has the DNA TGTGCCAGCAGCGTAGACCCGGGACAGGGGCGGGAGCAGTACTTC.

About this clone itself: Other DNA variants within this sample encode the same CDR3. V and J are TRBV11-2 and TRBJ2-1; D is tentatively TRBD1 or TRBD2 (5 bases each). The CDR3 is 15 residues long. Germline CDR1 reads SGHAT; CDR2 reads FQNNGV. V was cut by 4 bases and J by 8 bases, with 18 bases left in between. CDR3 protein: CASSSNWGADYEQFF. The CDR3 DNA follows: TGTGCCAGCAGCTCAAATTGGGGCGCGGACTATGAGCAGTTCTTC.

This clone was detected once. The chain uses TRBV7-6 and TRBJ2-2; possibly TRBD2 for D (6 bases). V dropped 5 bases and J dropped 4 bases, with 14 bases sitting between them. The CDR3 has 15 residues. In germline, CDR1 is SGHVS, CDR2 FNYEAQ. CDR3 nucleotides: TGTGCCAGCAGCCCGCTATGGAGGGGCACCGGGGAGCTGTTTTTT. Protein sequence: CASSPLWRGTGELFF. The variable domain in full, completed from reference TRBV7-6 and TRBJ2-2, reads GAGVSQSPRYKVTKRGQDVALRCDPISGHVSLYWYRQALGQGPEFLTYFNYEAQQDKSGLPNDRFSAERPEGSISTLTIQRTEQRDSAMYRCASSPLWRGTGELFFGEGSRLTVL.

The chain links TRBV10-2 to TRBJ2-7, with 8 bases aligning to TRBD2. The V segment lost 4 bases and the J segment 3 bases; nucleotides outside the gene matches: 17. CDR3 length equals 18 residues. The germline V gene has CDR1 WSHSY and CDR2 SAAADI. This chain's CDR3 is CASSVPGTSLTFGYEQYF. The CDR3 DNA follows: TGCGCCAGCAGTGTACCCGGGACTAGTTTAACCTTTGGCTACGAGCAGTACTTC.

About this clone itself: A read error is possible here, since a much larger clone lies one base away. The chain recombines TRBV15 with TRBJ2-7; D is unresolved. The CDR3 sequence is 13 residues long. Trimming removed 0 bases at V and 1 base at J, with 4 bases between. Germline CDR1 reads LNHNV; CDR2 reads YYDKDF (reference sequence). The DNA of the CDR3 is TGTGCCACCAGCAGAGATATTTCCTACGAGCAGTACTTC. Translation gives CATSRDISYEQYF.